This T cell receptor (beta chain) originates from a study of tumor-infiltrating lymphocytes in localized non-small cell lung cancer. The CDR3 spans 15 residues. Germline lookup yields CDR1 SGHDT and CDR2 YYEEEE. Trimming pared 4 bases from V and 6 bases from J, leaving 19 bases between. Study-wide results and limits: No link was found between tumor T-cell fraction and recurrence-free survival. Different pieces of the same tissue were used for each assay. IM1 and IM2 tumors showed no difference in T-cell fraction. Higher tumor T cell infiltration than in uninvolved lung was supported by TCRbeta sequencing.

Of note for this clone: Its antigen is unknown.

Produced via immunoSEQ multiplex PCR; TCRdb's table is partial and in-frame only. The sample includes some 9,500 clones, around 73% of them seen just once. This sequence joins TRBV5-6 and TRBJ1-1; TRBD1 is a possible D gene (5 bases). The sequenced sample consisted of lung tumor tissue. This sequence was found in a human donor with non-small cell lung cancer. The CDR3: CASSPRLGVGAEAFF. As DNA, the CDR3 is TGTGCCAGCAGCCCCCGTTTGGGGGTCGGAGCTGAAGCTTTCTTT.